One sample yielded the 9 T cell receptor beta chains listed below, sequenced in a study of a mutant IDH1 vaccine in newly diagnosed glioma. Specified time point: week 35, safety follow-up. Doses of 300 ug of mutant IDH1 20-mer peptide were given with topical imiquimod. Method: immunoSEQ multiplex PCR; TCRdb's copy keeps in-frame clones and lacks some. The table lists 55,000 to 65,000 clones, around four fifths of them singletons. Antigens for these TCRs are unknown. Sequences were derived from PBMCs, sampled from a glioma patient whose treatment included an IDH1 peptide vaccine. Every receptor here comes from a man aged 25-40 years with glioma.

This clone has only a few counts. The J gene is TRBJ2-1, the V gene TRBV9; 7 positions agree with TRBD1. The junction had 9 bases not matched to a gene; V was cut back by 5 bases and J by 4 bases. This CDR3 is built from 15 residues. CDR1 SGDLS and CDR2 YYNGEE come from the germline V gene. CDR3 protein: CASSRRDSEYNEQFF. The CDR3 DNA follows: TGTGCCAGCAGTCGTAGGGACAGTGAGTACAATGAGCAGTTCTTC.

This chain uses TRBV27 with TRBJ1-3; D gene unclear. Trimming stripped 6 bases from V and 2 bases from J, with 20 bases between. The CDR3 contains 17 residues. The germline gives CDR1 MNHEY, CDR2 SMNVEV (reference sequence). CDR3 protein: CASRSTRDFAPGNTIYF. CDR3 nucleotides: TGTGCCAGCAGGTCTACCCGGGATTTCGCCCCTGGAAACACCATATATTTT.

The chain links TRBV5-8 to TRBJ1-2; D is undetermined. From germline, CDR1 is SGHTS and CDR2 YDEGEE. The CDR3 consists of 14 residues. The V gene lost 4 bases and the J gene lost 7 bases, with 17 bases spanning the gap. This CDR3 reads CASSRGGPSRGYTF. The CDR3 DNA sequence: TGTGCCAGCAGCCGCGGCGGACCTTCGCGTGGCTACACCTTC.

The chain uses TRBV29-1 and TRBJ1-1; D remains unclear. The germline V gene encodes CDR1 SQVTM and CDR2 ANQGSEA. V was clipped by 4 bases and J by 1 base, with 10 bases between them. There are 13 residues in the CDR3. The CDR3 DNA sequence: TGCAGCGTTGCCGTGACGGCGAACACTGAAGCTTTCTTT. Translated: CSVAVTANTEAFF.

This chain links TRBV2 with TRBJ2-3; D gene uncertain. Deletions cut 6 bases from V and 0 bases from J, with 13 bases between. The germline V gene encodes CDR1 SNHLY and CDR2 FYNNEI. The CDR3 covers 15 residues. The CDR3 protein is CASRDRASSTDTQYF. The CDR3 DNA reads as TGTGCCAGCAGGGACCGGGCCTCTAGCACAGATACGCAGTATTTT.

The gene calls are TRBV27 and TRBJ1-2, with D tentatively TRBD1 (6 bases). Trimming left V 5 bases short and J 13 bases short, with 23 bases between. This CDR3 contains 14 residues. Germline CDR1 and CDR2: MNHEY and SMNVEV (reference sequence). This CDR3 is CASSPLRGVGSATF. The CDR3 bases are TGTGCCAGCAGTCCCCTAAGGGGGGTTGGTTCTGCCACCTTC.

This clone occurred a few times. The J gene is TRBJ1-5, the V gene TRBV28; unclear D gene. The germline V and J ends were trimmed by 5 bases and 6 bases, with 17 bases remaining between them. CDR1 is MDHEN, CDR2 SYDVKM, per germline. The length of the CDR3 is 15 residues. The chain's CDR3 is CASSPPRWRVQPQHF. Here the CDR3 DNA reads TGTGCCAGCAGTCCCCCCCGCTGGCGCGTTCAGCCCCAGCATTTT.

DNA for the CDR3: TGTGCCAGCAGTTCCGACAGGGGAACCTACAATGAGCAGTTCTTC. It specifies CASSSDRGTYNEQFF. V and J are TRBV2 and TRBJ2-1; TRBD1 matches 8 bases. V dropped 5 bases and J dropped 2; count of bases not matched to a gene: 5. The CDR3 is made up of 15 amino acids. CDR1 and CDR2 from the germline V gene are SNHLY and FYNNEI. Supplemented by reference TRBV2 and TRBJ2-1, the full variable domain reads EPEVTQTPSHQVTQMGQEVILRCVPISNHLYFYWYRQILGQKVEFLVSFYNNEISEKSEIFDDQFSVERPDGSNFTLKIRSTKLEDSAMYFCASSSDRGTYNEQFFGPGTRLTVL.

V and J are TRBV2 and TRBJ2-3; the D is unclear. V lost 6 bases to trimming and J lost 3 bases, with 10 bases between them. Germline CDR1 reads SNHLY; CDR2 reads FYNNEI. The CDR3 runs 13 residues. CDR3 sequence reads: CASSVARTDTQYF. The CDR3, as DNA: TGTGCCAGCAGCGTCGCAAGAACAGATACGCAGTATTTT.